These 10 T cell receptor beta chains were sequenced from one sample in a study of blood T cells in healthy people across ages. Next came a second PCR, run for about 7 to 12 cycles, which used a sample-barcoded 5' primer along with a J-beta primer mix. TCRdb re-called the 5' RACE reads through MiXCR, storing one row per CDR3 protein. The table has about 830,000 distinct CDR3 sequences, approximately 59% seen once; the top ten hold roughly 25%. The sample consisted of blood. These receptors were collected from a man younger than 45 in good health.

Here the CDR3 reads CASAVQGGNGELFF. CDR3 in DNA: TGTGCCAGCGCCGTTCAAGGGGGAAACGGGGAGCTGTTTTTT. The J gene is TRBJ2-2, the V gene TRBV7-2, with a tentative D call TRBD1 (6 bases). The V end lost 8 bases, the J end lost 7 bases, and 17 bases lay between the germline ends. Germline CDR1 is SGHTA and CDR2 is FQGNSA. This CDR3 is built from 14 residues.

In this sample, this clonotype turned up a few times. This chain links TRBV4-3 with TRBJ2-6; 11 nucleotides line up with TRBD1. J was trimmed by 4 bases and V by 4 bases; bases with no gene match: 6. The CDR3 is 17 amino acids. Germline CDR1 and CDR2: LGHNA and YSLEER. Here the CDR3 DNA reads TGCGCCAGCAGCCCTCAGGACAGGGGGCACGGGGCCAACGTCCTGACTTTC. This gives the protein CASSPQDRGHGANVLTF.

The chain combines TRBV4-2 with TRBJ2-3; 7 bases agree with TRBD1. V shed 0 bases, J shed 6 bases, and the junction held 9 bases outside the gene matches. There are 16 residues in the CDR3. Germline CDR1 is LGHNA and CDR2 is YNFKEQ. The CDR3 reads CASSQEPRGPTDTQYF. The CDR3 DNA reads as TGTGCCAGCAGCCAAGAGCCAAGGGGGCCCACGGATACGCAGTATTTT.

The chain links TRBV20-1 to TRBJ2-1; D call uncertain. CDR3 size: 14 residues. Germline V gives CDR1 DFQATT, CDR2 SNEGSKA (reference sequence). V was pared by 0 bases and J by 5 bases, with 11 bases between. CDR3 nucleotides: TGCAGTGCTAGAGAGTTAGGGCCAGACAATGAGCAGTTCTTC. This translates into CSARELGPDNEQFF.

The gene calls are TRBV6-5 and TRBJ1-4; D perhaps matches TRBD1 (6 bases). The CDR3 has 14 amino acids. Germline CDR1 and CDR2: MNHEY and SVGAGI. The germline V and J ends were trimmed by 5 bases and 5 bases, with 12 bases remaining between them. The CDR3 region is CASSIQGWNEKLFF. CDR3 bases: TGTGCCAGCAGTATACAGGGTTGGAATGAAAAACTGTTTTTT.

This chain connects TRBV15 to TRBJ1-2; 9 nucleotides agree with TRBD1. Unmatched junction bases numbered 12, after V lost 5 bases and J lost 2 bases. The CDR3 extends over 17 amino acids. From germline, CDR1 is LNHNV and CDR2 YYDKDF (reference sequence). As DNA, the CDR3 is TGTGCCACCAGCCCTAGAGGCCCTGGACAGGGGAACTATGGCTACACCTTC. Translating gives CATSPRGPGQGNYGYTF.

The chain carries TRBV19 and TRBJ1-2; D is undetermined. This CDR3 has 14 amino acids. V was clipped by 1 base and J by 4 bases, with 10 bases between them. The germline V gene encodes CDR1 LNHDA and CDR2 SQIVND (reference sequence). The CDR3 spells CASSIGERGYGYTF. CDR3 in DNA: TGTGCCAGTAGTATAGGAGAGAGAGGCTATGGCTACACCTTC.

This clonotype was detected only a few times. This sequence joins TRBV29-1 and TRBJ2-1; 8 bases match TRBD2. CDR3 length: 15 residues. In germline, CDR1 is SQVTM, CDR2 ANQGSEA. After removal of 6 bases from V and 3 bases from J, the junction contained 10 bases not matched to a gene. CDR3 protein: CSVMTSGGLYNEQFF. The DNA of the CDR3 is TGCAGCGTCATGACCAGCGGGGGCCTCTACAATGAGCAGTTCTTC.

V usage is TRBV5-1 and J usage is TRBJ1-2; D is undetermined. CDR3 length equals 15 residues. Trimming removed 0 bases from V and 2 bases from J, with 11 bases in between. Germline CDR1 SGHRS, CDR2 YFSETQ. The CDR3 reads CASSLVLGSNYGYTF. The CDR3 DNA reads TGCGCCAGCAGCTTGGTCTTGGGCAGCAACTATGGCTACACCTTC.

DNA for the CDR3: TGTGCCAGCAGTACGGGACAGGGAAACGAGCAGTACTTC. This encodes CASSTGQGNEQYF. The chain uses TRBV6-5 and TRBJ2-5; the match to TRBD1 covers 9 bases. The DNA end is a closer match to TRBJ2-7, so the J assignment may be wrong. The CDR3 contains 13 residues. Germline V CDR1 and CDR2: MNHEY, SVGAGI.